This record looks at one T cell receptor beta chain sequence and its context. Its antigen is undetermined. With 6 bases removed from V and 7 bases from J, the gap between germline ends came to 12 bases. The CDR3 length is 12 residues. The germline CDR1 and CDR2 sequences are SNHLY and FYNNEI. The sample comes from a study of shared clonotypes between healthy human individuals. Across the whole study: Donors, aged 18 to 49, were a couple of women and a few men. Study-wide results and limits: Blood was the only sampled material, and tissue repertoires likely differ.

Cells designated naive CD8 were CD45RO-negative and were positively selected for CCR7, with terminally differentiated effector memory CD45RA+ cells excluded. Method: immunoSEQ multiplex PCR; TCRdb's copy keeps in-frame clones and lacks some. The sample lists 760,000 or so clones, around 96% seen once, with less than 0.25% in the top ten. Sample: naive CD8+ T cells sorted from blood. This TCR came from a man aged 25 to 40 in good health. This rearrangement joins TRBV2 to TRBJ1-2; unclear D gene. CDR3 nucleotides: TGTGCCAGCAGCGCGGCGAGCCTTGGCTACACCTTC. Translated, it gives CASSAASLGYTF.